This T cell receptor (beta chain) was recovered during a study of blood T cell repertoires in COVID-19. Study-wide context: COVID-19 samples, acute and convalescent, were from the United States, Italy and Spain. Sources were T cells, B-cell-depleted T cells, or PBMCs; the material itself was cDNA or gDNA.

Per the original data handling: Estimated nucleated cell counts came from reference gene primer amplification. Assay: immunoSEQ multiplex PCR; the TCRdb copy retains only in-frame clones and omits some. The DNA gave D and trimming, while V, J and clone size come from that table. Here the sample spans more than 45,000 clones, just under 90% being singletons. This CDR3 is 18 amino acids long. CDR1 is SGHRS, CDR2 YFSETQ, per germline. V lost 1 base and J 5 bases, leaving 23 bases between the germline ends. The sequenced sample consisted of peripheral blood. This receptor was obtained from a man in his 60s with acute or convalescent COVID-19. The chain carries TRBV5-1 and TRBJ2-3; TRBD2 is a possible D gene (7 bases). The CDR3 DNA reads as TGCGCCAGCAGCTTGAGGGGGGGCGGGGACACGGCCAGAGATACGCAGTATTTT. Translating gives CASSLRGGGDTARDTQYF.